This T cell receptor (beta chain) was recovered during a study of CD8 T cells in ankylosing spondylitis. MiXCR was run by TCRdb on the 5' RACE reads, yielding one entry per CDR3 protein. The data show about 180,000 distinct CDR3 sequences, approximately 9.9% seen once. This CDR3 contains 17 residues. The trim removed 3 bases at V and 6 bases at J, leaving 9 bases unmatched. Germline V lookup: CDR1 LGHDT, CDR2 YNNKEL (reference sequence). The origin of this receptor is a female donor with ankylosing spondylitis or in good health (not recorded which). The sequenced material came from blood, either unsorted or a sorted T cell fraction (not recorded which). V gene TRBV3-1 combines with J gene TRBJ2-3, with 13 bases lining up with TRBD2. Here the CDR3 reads CASSHPGLAGVRDTQYF. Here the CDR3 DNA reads TGTGCCAGCAGCCATCCCGGACTAGCGGGAGTGCGTGATACGCAGTATTTT.